This TCR beta chain was documented in a study of cytomegalovirus exposure and HLA in healthy donors. Findings of the study overall: Reports showed the classifier diagnosing cytomegalovirus status with high specificity and sensitivity. According to an earlier analysis, most TCR beta V segments yielded productive rearrangements about 87% or about 30% of the time. As confirmed in vitro, a few CMV-associated chains were specific for CMV antigens.

Primers included in the PCR were 60 Vbeta and 13 Jbeta primers. Clones were read by immunoSEQ multiplex PCR, and TCRdb kept only the in-frame ones, dropping some. Here the sample spans around 100,000 clones, around 77% being singletons. Comments on this clone: The antigen is unknown.

The CDR3 covers 14 residues. V was cut by 3 bases and J by 0 bases, with 7 bases left in between. Germline CDR1 and CDR2: LNHDA and SQIVND (reference sequence). The source is a male donor in good health and CMV-seropositive. Source material: PBMCs. The chain uses TRBV19 and TRBJ2-3, with D unresolved. The DNA for the CDR3 is TGTGCCAGTAGTATCCTAGTGAGCACAGATACGCAGTATTTT. It yields the protein CASSILVSTDTQYF.